Sequencing of this TCR beta chain was carried out in a study of CD8 T cells in Susac syndrome. RNA amounts of 0.5 to 1 ug underwent reverse transcription with random hexamers. MiXCR was run by TCRdb on the immunoSEQ multiplex PCR reads, yielding one entry per CDR3 protein. The sample yields around 140,000 distinct CDR3 sequences, roughly 76% seen once. CDR3 length equals 14 residues. From germline, CDR1 is DFQATT and CDR2 SNEGSKA (reference sequence). Deletions cut 3 bases from V and 2 bases from J, with 12 bases between. In contrast to the negatively isolated CD8+ and CD4+ T cells, TEMRA cells were FACS-enriched.

This chain links TRBV20-1 with TRBJ2-3; tentatively, D is TRBD2 (6 bases). The sequenced sample was CD8+ T cells from PBMCs. This TCR derives from a human donor with multiple sclerosis. Here the CDR3 reads CSARVSGYTDTQYF. CDR3 nucleotide sequence: TGCAGTGCTAGGGTTAGCGGTTACACAGATACGCAGTATTTT.